These 30 T cell receptor beta chains were all obtained from the same sample, sequenced in a study of cytomegalovirus exposure and HLA in healthy donors. Here immunoSEQ multiplex PCR was the method, and the copy in TCRdb shows in-frame clones only, minus some. Of 150,000 to 200,000 clones in the sample, roughly 90% were seen once. The sequenced sample was PBMCs. The source of these receptors is a man younger than 30 in good health and CMV-seropositive.

CDR3 sequence (DNA): TGTGCCAGCAGCGCCGAGCAGGTGAACACTGAAGCTTTCTTT. This encodes CASSAEQVNTEAFF. The V gene is TRBV2, the J gene TRBJ1-1; D is ambiguous. The length of the CDR3 is 14 residues. Trimming took off 6 bases at V and 0 bases at J, with 11 bases between the two ends. CDR1 and CDR2 from the germline V gene are SNHLY and FYNNEI.

The chain recombines TRBV9 with TRBJ2-7, with 8 nucleotides matching TRBD1. This CDR3 is 15 amino acids long. Germline V gene sequence: CDR1 SGDLS, CDR2 YYNGEE. V shed 0 bases and J 3 bases; nucleotides not matched to a gene: 5. CDR3 nucleotide sequence: TGTGCCAGCAGCGTAGGTCAGGGGGCTATCTACGAGCAGTACTTC. The encoded protein is CASSVGQGAIYEQYF.

The J gene is TRBJ1-4, the V gene TRBV29-1; D may be TRBD1 (6 bases). The CDR3 length is 14 residues. Germline CDR1 is SQVTM and CDR2 is ANQGSEA. V was clipped by 7 bases and J by 4 bases, with 16 bases between them. The CDR3 region is CSASLGTLNEKLFF. The CDR3 DNA is TGCAGCGCATCCCTCGGGACACTTAATGAAAAACTGTTTTTT. Drawing the rest from reference TRBV29-1 and TRBJ1-4, the complete variable domain is SAVISQKPSRDICQRGTSLTIQCQVDSQVTMMFWYRQQPGQSLTLIATANQGSEATYESGFVIDKFPISRPNLTFSTLTVSNMSPEDSSIYLCSASLGTLNEKLFFGSGTQLSVL.

The chain combines TRBV27 with TRBJ2-7, with D possibly matching TRBD1 (6 bases). The germline CDR1 and CDR2 sequences are MNHEY and SMNVEV (reference sequence). V was pared by 3 bases and J by 3 bases, with 9 bases between. The CDR3 spans 13 residues. The CDR3 reads CASSFTQGYEQYF. Written as DNA, the CDR3 is TGTGCCAGCAGTTTCACACAGGGCTACGAGCAGTACTTC.

The chain carries TRBV30 and TRBJ1-3, with D possibly being TRBD1 (5 bases). V was cut by 0 bases and J by 7 bases, with 13 bases left in between. This CDR3 is built from 14 residues. Germline CDR1 reads GTSNPN; CDR2 reads SVGIG (reference sequence). CDR3 sequence: CAWSVLGGVNTIYF. CDR3 coding DNA: TGTGCCTGGAGTGTACTGGGGGGAGTCAACACCATATATTTT. Together with reference TRBV30 and TRBJ1-3, the CDR3 gives the full variable domain: SQTIHQWPATLVQPVGSPLSLECTVEGTSNPNLYWYRQAAGRGLQLLFYSVGIGQISSEVPQNLSASRPQDRQFILSSKKLLLSDSGFYLCAWSVLGGVNTIYFGEGSWLTVV.

This chain links TRBV9 with TRBJ1-1; D might be TRBD1 (5 bases). The germline V and J ends were trimmed by 3 bases and 0 bases, with 15 bases remaining between them. CDR1 and CDR2 from the germline V gene are SGDLS and YYNGEE. This CDR3 has 16 amino acids. The CDR3 coding sequence is TGTGCCAGCAGCGAGACCGCAGGGAACATGAACACTGAAGCTTTCTTT. It is translated as CASSETAGNMNTEAFF.

The J gene is TRBJ2-1, the V gene TRBV5-4; 11 bases are shared with TRBD2. The CDR3 contains 18 residues. V dropped 4 bases and J dropped 4; count of bases not matched to a gene: 13. Looked up from germline, CDR1 is SGHNT and CDR2 is YYREEE (reference sequence). The CDR3 nucleotides read TGTGCCAGCAGCCCGACACCCCTGACTAGCGGGGATTACAATGAGCAGTTCTTC. It encodes CASSPTPLTSGDYNEQFF.

The rearrangement uses TRBV2 and TRBJ2-5, with D maybe TRBD2 (6 bases). The CDR3 consists of 20 residues. Germline values: CDR1 SNHLY, CDR2 FYNNEI. Deletions cut 8 bases from V and 3 bases from J, with 34 bases between. CDR3 in amino acids: CASYYSIGASEQKPEETQYF. Here the CDR3 DNA reads TGTGCCAGCTATTATTCGATAGGGGCTAGCGAACAAAAGCCCGAAGAGACCCAGTACTTC.

The gene calls are TRBV5-1 and TRBJ1-4; 9 bases line up with TRBD1. The CDR3 is made up of 14 amino acids. Germline V lookup: CDR1 SGHRS, CDR2 YFSETQ. Trimming at V came to 2 bases and at J to 6 bases, leaving 2 bases not matched to a gene. CDR3 residues: CASSFTGGDEKLFF. For the CDR3, the DNA is TGCGCCAGCAGCTTCACAGGGGGCGATGAAAAACTGTTTTTT.

The rearrangement uses TRBV15 and TRBJ2-7; 10 bases are a match to TRBD1. Germline assignment: CDR1 LNHNV and CDR2 YYDKDF (reference sequence). The length of the CDR3 is 16 residues. J was trimmed by 2 bases and V by 0 bases; bases with no gene match: 4. CDR3 DNA sequence: TGTGCCACCAGCAGAGAGGCCGGGACAGGGGCCTACGAGCAGTACTTC. It is translated as CATSREAGTGAYEQYF.

The chain combines TRBV6-6 with TRBJ2-7; 11 positions match TRBD1. From germline, CDR1 is MNHNY and CDR2 SVGAGI (reference sequence). After removal of 5 bases from V and 6 bases from J, the junction contained 6 bases not matched to a gene. The CDR3 is 14 residues long. In DNA, the CDR3 is TGTGCCAGCAGTAGCCGGACAGGGGGCTTCGAGCAGTACTTC. Translating it yields CASSSRTGGFEQYF.

The CDR3 here is CASSSVREYEQYF. DNA for the CDR3: TGTGCCAGCAGTTCTGTTAGAGAATACGAGCAGTACTTC. The chain couples TRBV27 to TRBJ2-7, with D hard to call. V was clipped by 4 bases and J by 4 bases, with 11 bases between them. CDR3 size: 13 residues. Germline values: CDR1 MNHEY, CDR2 SMNVEV (reference sequence).

The chain links TRBV29-1 to TRBJ2-7; 7 nucleotides agree with TRBD1. V shed 4 bases and J 3 bases; nucleotides not matched to a gene: 3. The CDR3 covers 12 residues. CDR1 and CDR2 (germline): SQVTM, ANQGSEA. The CDR3: CSVGAGGYEQYF. The DNA for the CDR3 is TGCAGCGTTGGGGCAGGGGGCTACGAGCAGTACTTC.

This clone has only a few counts. The chain combines TRBV7-2 with TRBJ1-4; D is perhaps TRBD1 (5 bases). V was pared by 5 bases and J by 0 bases, with 10 bases between. Germline-derived CDR1 and CDR2 are SGHTA and FQGNSA. CDR3 size: 15 residues. The CDR3 DNA is TGTGCCAGCAGCGCACAACAGGCAACTAATGAAAAACTGTTTTTT. Its protein product is CASSAQQATNEKLFF.

The rearrangement joins TRBV7-9 to TRBJ2-7, with TRBD1 identical over 9 bases. There are 16 residues in the CDR3. Germline V gene sequence: CDR1 SEHNR, CDR2 FQNEAQ (reference sequence). The V segment lost 5 bases and the J segment 6 bases; nucleotides outside the gene matches: 14. The CDR3: CASSPPGGTGHFEQYF. CDR3 DNA sequence: TGTGCCAGCAGCCCACCGGGCGGGACAGGGCATTTCGAGCAGTACTTC. The full variable domain, in which reference TRBV7-9 and TRBJ2-7 provide the parts outside the CDR3, is DTGVSQNPRHKITKRGQNVTFRCDPISEHNRLYWYRQTLGQGPEFLTYFQNEAQLEKSRLLSDRFSAERPKGSFSTLEIQRTEQGDSAMYLCASSPPGGTGHFEQYFGPGTRLTVT.

The rearrangement joins TRBV2 to TRBJ1-6; D gene unclear. V dropped 7 bases and J dropped 10 bases, with 14 bases sitting between them. CDR3 length: 13 amino acids. CDR1 and CDR2 (germline): SNHLY, FYNNEI. CDR3: CASNNIAGSPLHF. The CDR3 nucleotides are TGTGCCAGCAATAATATTGCGGGCTCACCCCTCCACTTT.

The rearrangement uses TRBV27 and TRBJ1-4; no definite D call. Germline loops: CDR1 MNHEY, CDR2 SMNVEV (reference sequence). This CDR3 has 15 residues. V was clipped by 5 bases and J by 7 bases, with 17 bases between them. The CDR3 DNA reads TGTGCCAGCAGTCCATCCGGTAACTCGGGTGAAAAACTGTTTTTT. It encodes CASSPSGNSGEKLFF.

The CDR3 coding sequence is TGTGCCAGTAGTATCGGGCAGGGGGGACTAGCCAAAAACATTCAGTACTTC. As protein: CASSIGQGGLAKNIQYF. This chain joins TRBV19 and TRBJ2-4; weak D call: TRBD1 (7 bases). Germline loops: CDR1 LNHDA, CDR2 SQIVND (reference sequence). CDR3 length: 17 residues. V dropped 3 bases and J dropped 0 bases, with 15 bases sitting between them.

The chain combines TRBV6-5 with TRBJ2-1; no reliable D call. V was trimmed by 6 bases and J by 5 bases, leaving 11 bases between them. The CDR3 has 13 amino acids. Germline values: CDR1 MNHEY, CDR2 SVGAGI. The CDR3: CASRPFIDNEQFF. The CDR3 DNA sequence: TGTGCCAGCAGGCCCTTTATAGACAATGAGCAGTTCTTC.

The chain recombines TRBV9 with TRBJ1-2, with 7 positions matching TRBD1. The CDR3 has 15 amino acids. In germline, CDR1 is SGDLS, CDR2 YYNGEE. The J segment lost 6 bases and the V segment lost 0 bases, leaving 8 bases of the junction unmatched. CDR3 nucleotide sequence: TGTGCCAGCAGCGTAGGGGACAGCTATGGCGATGGCTACACCTTC. As protein: CASSVGDSYGDGYTF.

The chain links TRBV11-1 to TRBJ1-1, with no clear D. Between the trimmed V and J ends, which lost 5 bases and 0 bases, there was a span of 16 bases. Germline V gene sequence: CDR1 SGHAT, CDR2 FQDESV (reference sequence). CDR3 length equals 16 residues. In DNA, the CDR3 is TGTGCCAGCAGCGGCCTTTTTGCCAGTTTGAACACTGAAGCTTTCTTT. Encoded protein: CASSGLFASLNTEAFF.

This chain connects TRBV27 to TRBJ2-1; tentatively, D is TRBD1 (6 bases). V was cut by 5 bases and J by 7 bases, with 15 bases left in between. This CDR3 is built from 14 residues. CDR1 and CDR2 (germline): MNHEY, SMNVEV (reference sequence). The CDR3 loop reads CASSTQGPENEQFF. The CDR3 nucleotides read TGTGCCAGCAGTACCCAGGGGCCCGAGAATGAGCAGTTCTTC.

The chain couples TRBV28 to TRBJ1-1; weak D call: TRBD1 (6 bases). V dropped 5 bases and J dropped 6 bases, with 19 bases sitting between them. Germline V lookup: CDR1 MDHEN, CDR2 SYDVKM. The CDR3 spans 15 residues. The CDR3 DNA sequence: TGTGCCAGCAGTAAAACAGGGTGGTTGATGTCTGAAGCTTTCTTT. Translation: CASSKTGWLMSEAFF.

The J gene is TRBJ1-2, the V gene TRBV2, with a possible D match to TRBD1 (6 bases). CDR3 length: 16 residues. Germline CDR1 and CDR2: SNHLY and FYNNEI. Trimming removed 7 bases from V and 4 bases from J, with 22 bases in between. This CDR3 reads CASNMLGARGFYGYTF. The CDR3 region has the DNA TGTGCCAGCAATATGCTAGGCGCGAGGGGGTTCTATGGCTACACCTTC.

This clone was counted once. The V call is TRBV7-3, the J call TRBJ2-3, with 8 nucleotides matching TRBD2. Germline lookup yields CDR1 SGHTA and CDR2 FQGTGA. V gave up 5 bases and J gave up 4 bases; unmatched junction bases: 8. This CDR3 contains 15 residues. The CDR3 loop is CASSDSGRGADTQYF. CDR3 bases: TGTGCCAGCAGCGACAGCGGGAGAGGGGCAGATACGCAGTATTTT.

This chain links TRBV28 with TRBJ2-5; D is possibly TRBD1 (5 bases). Germline V lookup: CDR1 MDHEN, CDR2 SYDVKM. Deletions cut 5 bases from V and 0 bases from J, with 10 bases between. The CDR3 length is 14 residues. The CDR3 sequence is CASSRPRDQETQYF. DNA of the CDR3: TGTGCCAGCAGTCGGCCCAGGGACCAAGAGACCCAGTACTTC. The full variable domain, its missing parts supplied by reference TRBV28 and TRBJ2-5, is DVKVTQSSRYLVKRTGEKVFLECVQDMDHENMFWYRQDPGLGLRLIYFSYDVKMKEKGDIPEGYSVSREKKERFSLILESASTNQTSMYLCASSRPRDQETQYFGPGTRLLVL.

The chain carries TRBV6-6 and TRBJ2-7; 11 bases agree with TRBD2. V was clipped by 2 bases and J by 0 bases; unmatched bases: 3. This CDR3 is built from 16 residues. Looked up from germline, CDR1 is MNHNY and CDR2 is SVGAGI (reference sequence). The chain's CDR3 is CASSYPLAGGSYEQYF. The CDR3, as DNA: TGTGCCAGCAGTTACCCTCTAGCGGGGGGCTCCTACGAGCAGTACTTC.

This clone was observed a few times. V and J are TRBV6-1 and TRBJ2-7; 10 nucleotides line up with TRBD1. The length of the CDR3 is 15 residues. V trimming: 7 bases; J trimming: 3 bases; junction bases outside the gene matches: 9. Germline lookup yields CDR1 MNHNS and CDR2 SASEGT. The CDR3 nucleotides are TGTGCCAGCACCCCTTGGGGGACAGGGGTCTACGAGCAGTACTTC. The encoded protein is CASTPWGTGVYEQYF.

The V gene is TRBV10-3, the J gene TRBJ2-1; TRBD2 aligns across 9 bases. CDR1 ENHRY and CDR2 SYGVKD come from the germline V gene. The CDR3 is 20 residues long. V lost 0 bases and J lost 8; bases outside the gene matches: 20. The CDR3 spells CAISESINWTSAHAIDEQFF. The CDR3 DNA is TGTGCCATCAGTGAGTCGATTAATTGGACTAGCGCCCACGCGATCGATGAGCAGTTCTTC.

V usage is TRBV19 and J usage is TRBJ2-7; perhaps TRBD2 as D (5 bases). CDR3 length equals 14 residues. Germline V gene lookup returns CDR1 LNHDA and CDR2 SQIVND (reference sequence). Trimming removed 6 bases at V and 6 bases at J, with 18 bases between. CDR3 coding DNA: TGTGCCAGTAGCCTCCGAACTAGGGTCGGCGAGCAGTACTTC. Residues: CASSLRTRVGEQYF.